The T cell receptor beta chain described here comes from a study of T-cell memory formation after mild COVID-19. Study-level points and caveats: Some responding clones appeared in pre-infection memory, suggesting cross-reactive memory joined.

This CDR3 has 18 residues. The germline gives CDR1 DFQATT, CDR2 SNEGSKA (reference sequence). V lost 2 bases to trimming and J lost 2 bases; unmatched junction nucleotides: 10. MiXCR was run by TCRdb on the 5' RACE reads, yielding one entry per CDR3 protein. The table records around 250,000 distinct CDR3 sequences, under 20% of them present only once. Worth noting for this clonotype: As yet, its antigen is unknown.

This clonotype was sampled from a man younger than 30 who had mild COVID-19 (a few samples of this study predate the infection). Cell type and time point are not known. Sequencing was done on a sample of PBMCs or a T cell subset sorted from them (not recorded which). This chain links TRBV20-1 with TRBJ2-1; 12 nucleotides match TRBD2. CDR3 nucleotides: TGCAGTGCTAGATTCACTAGCGGGGGGCCTCCCGCCTACAATGAGCAGTTCTTC. It codes for CSARFTSGGPPAYNEQFF.